This T cell receptor (beta chain) was recorded in a study of radiation and T cells in renal cell carcinoma. Study as a whole: Nephrectomy followed 15 Gy stereotactic body radiation by 4 weeks. Study findings and constraints: Top tumor clonotypes rose in blood 2 weeks post-radiation, then contracted.

Germline V gene lookup returns CDR1 SGHNT and CDR2 YYREEE (reference sequence). This CDR3 comprises 13 residues. V lost 4 bases to trimming and J lost 1 base, with 7 bases between them. Indicated time point: blood 2 weeks post-SBRT. Treatment in this sample: 15 Gy SBRT to primary tumor, nephrectomy 4 weeks later. Clones were read by immunoSEQ multiplex PCR, and TCRdb kept only the in-frame ones, dropping some. The sample has some 130,000 clones; approximately 75% are singletons. A word on this clone: Its antigen is still unknown. Distinct nucleotide sequences in the sample also encode this CDR3.

The V gene is TRBV5-4, the J gene TRBJ2-3; D not resolved. This TCR derives from a woman aged 55-69 years with renal cell carcinoma. Sequences were derived from blood, sampled from a patient whose treatment included radiotherapy and nephrectomy. CDR3 nucleotides: TGTGCCAGCAGCCTGGCGGGCACAGATACGCAGTATTTT. Protein sequence: CASSLAGTDTQYF.